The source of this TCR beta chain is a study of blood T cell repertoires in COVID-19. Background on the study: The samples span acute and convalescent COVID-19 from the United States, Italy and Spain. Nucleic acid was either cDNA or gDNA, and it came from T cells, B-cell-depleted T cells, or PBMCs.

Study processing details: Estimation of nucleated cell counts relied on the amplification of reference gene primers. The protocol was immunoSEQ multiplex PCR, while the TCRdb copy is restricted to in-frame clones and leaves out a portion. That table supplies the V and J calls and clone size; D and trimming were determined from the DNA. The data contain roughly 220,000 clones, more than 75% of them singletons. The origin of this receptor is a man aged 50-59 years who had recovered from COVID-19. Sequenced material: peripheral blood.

As DNA, the CDR3 is TGTGCCAGCAGTTTTACTAGCGGGAGGATCTACGAGCAGTACTTC. It is translated as CASSFTSGRIYEQYF. The chain links TRBV6-5 to TRBJ2-7, with 12 bases that match TRBD2. Per germline, CDR1 MNHEY and CDR2 SVGAGI. This CDR3 contains 15 residues. The ends lost 4 bases at V and 3 bases at J; junction bases unmatched: 4.